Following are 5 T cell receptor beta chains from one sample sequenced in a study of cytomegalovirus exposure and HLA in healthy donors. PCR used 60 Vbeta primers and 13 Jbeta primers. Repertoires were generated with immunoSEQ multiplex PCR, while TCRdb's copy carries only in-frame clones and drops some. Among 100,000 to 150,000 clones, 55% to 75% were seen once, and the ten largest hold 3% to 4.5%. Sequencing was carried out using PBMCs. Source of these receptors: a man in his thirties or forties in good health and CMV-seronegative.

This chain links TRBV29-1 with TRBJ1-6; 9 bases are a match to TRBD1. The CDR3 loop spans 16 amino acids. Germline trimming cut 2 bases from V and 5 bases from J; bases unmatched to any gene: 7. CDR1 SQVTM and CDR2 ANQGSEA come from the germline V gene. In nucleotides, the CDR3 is TGCAGCGTTGAATTGGGGGACAGGGTGGATAATTCACCCCTCCACTTT. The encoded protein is CSVELGDRVDNSPLHF.

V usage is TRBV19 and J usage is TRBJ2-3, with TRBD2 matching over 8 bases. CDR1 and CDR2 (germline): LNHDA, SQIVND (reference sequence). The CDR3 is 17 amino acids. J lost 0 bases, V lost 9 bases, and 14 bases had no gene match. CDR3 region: CASRRLAGRTSTDTQYF. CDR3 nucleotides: TGTGCCAGCAGGAGATTAGCGGGGAGAACTAGCACAGATACGCAGTATTTT.

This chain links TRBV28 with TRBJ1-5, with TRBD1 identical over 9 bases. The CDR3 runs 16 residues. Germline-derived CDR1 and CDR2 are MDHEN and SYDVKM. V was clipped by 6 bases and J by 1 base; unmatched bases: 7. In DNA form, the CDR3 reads TGTGCCAGCAGGTACAGGGGGCATAAGAGCAATCAGCCCCAGCATTTT. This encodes CASRYRGHKSNQPQHF.

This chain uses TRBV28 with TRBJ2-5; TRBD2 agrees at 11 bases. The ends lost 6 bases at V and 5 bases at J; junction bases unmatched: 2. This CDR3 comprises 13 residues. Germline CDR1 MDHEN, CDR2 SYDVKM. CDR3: CASSLAGGETQYF. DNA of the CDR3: TGTGCCAGCAGCTTAGCGGGGGGGGAGACCCAGTACTTC.

Written as DNA, the CDR3 is TGCGCCAGCAGCCAATCGGACAGGAGTACCTACGAGCAGTACTTC. Translated, it gives CASSQSDRSTYEQYF. The chain couples TRBV4-1 to TRBJ2-7; 7 positions match TRBD1. V dropped 2 bases and J dropped 2; count of bases not matched to a gene: 6. The CDR3 runs 15 residues. CDR1 MGHRA and CDR2 YSYEKL come from the germline V gene.